One and the same sample provided the 10 T cell receptor beta chains below, sequenced in a study of type 1 regulatory T cells. No antigen has been assigned to these receptors. TCRdb recomputed calls from the reads with MiXCR, one row per CDR3 protein. The profile shows roughly 65,000 distinct CDR3 sequences, around 49% of them singletons. Sequenced input: cultured non-Tr1 T cells, either the whole culture or a sorted T cell fraction (not recorded which). The receptor source for this set is a human donor in good health.

Judged by abundance, this clonotype is medium-sized. The J gene is TRBJ2-3, the V gene TRBV29-1, with TRBD1 matching over 7 bases. The ends lost 7 bases at V and 6 bases at J; junction bases unmatched: 10. CDR3 length equals 13 residues. Looked up from germline, CDR1 is SQVTM and CDR2 is ANQGSEA. Here the CDR3 reads CSAPGGPTDTQYF. The CDR3 bases are TGCAGCGCGCCAGGGGGTCCGACTGATACGCAGTATTTT.

Points on this clonotype: One junction end does not reproduce the germline sequence, and a read error may be involved. The V call is TRBV5-1, the J call TRBJ2-2; possible D gene TRBD2, 5 bases. CDR1 and CDR2 from the germline V gene are SGHRS and YFSETQ. The CDR3 spans 13 residues. CDR3 sequence reads: CASSLIGPGKLFF. CDR3 bases: TGCGCCAGCAGCTTGATTGGACCCGGGAAGCTGTTTTTT.

CDR3 sequence reads: CAIRSDLRGRRNTEAFF. CDR3 DNA: TGTGCCATCAGAAGTGACCTCAGGGGGCGTAGGAACACTGAAGCTTTCTTT. The J gene is TRBJ1-1, the V gene TRBV10-3; 8 nucleotides match TRBD1. Looked up from germline, CDR1 is ENHRY and CDR2 is SYGVKD. J lost 1 base, V lost 6 bases, and 13 bases had no gene match. The CDR3 length is 17 residues.

The chain uses TRBV7-2 and TRBJ2-2; 7 bases match TRBD2. Germline V lookup: CDR1 SGHTA, CDR2 FQGNSA. CDR3 length: 17 residues. The V gene end was trimmed by 1 base and the J gene end by 5 bases; junction bases not matched to a gene: 10. The CDR3 nucleotides are TGTGCCAGCAGCTTAGGAGTCGGGCTAGCGGCAACCGGGGAGCTGTTTTTT. This codes for CASSLGVGLAATGELFF.

The chain links TRBV15 to TRBJ1-5, with unresolved D. The V and J ends lost 1 base and 5 bases respectively, with 15 bases between them. Germline CDR1 reads LNHNV; CDR2 reads YYDKDF (reference sequence). This CDR3 is 16 amino acids long. The CDR3 DNA is TGTGCCACCAGCAGAGCGGCATTATGGCGATATCAGCCCCAGCATTTT. It codes for CATSRAALWRYQPQHF.

The chain is built from TRBV12-3 or TRBV12-4 and TRBJ2-7, with D perhaps TRBD1 or TRBD2 (5 bases each). The CDR3 loop spans 13 amino acids. Trimming shortened V by 5 bases and J by 5 bases, and 13 bases separated the two germline ends. CDR3 residues: CASSPGTADEQYF. In DNA form, the CDR3 reads TGTGCCAGCAGTCCCGGGACCGCCGACGAGCAGTACTTC.

The V gene is TRBV12-5, the J gene TRBJ1-1; weak D call: TRBD1 (5 bases). The CDR3 contains 13 residues. Germline lookup yields CDR1 LGHNT and CDR2 FRNRAP. The V and J ends lost 8 bases and 3 bases respectively, with 13 bases between them. Here the CDR3 DNA reads TGTGCTAGTAGCCGGGACGGAGACACTGAAGCTTTCTTT. Encoded protein: CASSRDGDTEAFF.

The chain joins TRBV7-2 to TRBJ1-5; D is ambiguous. The V gene's germline CDR1 is SGHTA and CDR2 FQGNSA. V lost 1 base and J lost 7, with 5 bases in between. The CDR3 has 12 residues. CDR3 nucleotides: TGTGCCAGCAGCTTAGTAGGACAGCCCCAGCATTTT. This sequence encodes CASSLVGQPQHF.

The chain uses TRBV20-1 and TRBJ2-7, with 10 bases aligning to TRBD2. CDR1 is DFQATT, CDR2 SNEGSKA, per germline (reference sequence). Trimming removed 6 bases from V and 0 bases from J; junction bases left unmatched: 8. This CDR3 spans 15 amino acids. CDR3 residues: CSANRPSGGSYEQYF. The CDR3 DNA is TGCAGTGCCAACCGACCTAGCGGGGGCTCCTACGAGCAGTACTTC.

In this sample, this clonotype turned up a few times. The chain uses TRBV9 and TRBJ2-1, with D perhaps matching TRBD1 (6 bases). This CDR3 contains 16 residues. Per germline, CDR1 SGDLS and CDR2 YYNGEE. The V gene lost 4 bases and the J gene lost 5 bases, with 19 bases spanning the gap. CDR3 loop: CASSISTGTNNNEQFF. CDR3 sequence (DNA): TGTGCCAGCAGCATATCTACCGGGACAAATAACAATGAGCAGTTCTTC.